This T cell receptor (beta chain) was recovered during a study of T-cell reconstitution after alpha-beta-depleted transplantation in children. General study results and limits: By one year post-transplant, T-cell counts and diversity largely arose from T cells that were newly produced. Expanded graft clones, several hundred of them, were reportedly the source of alpha-beta T cells about two months after transplant. Some patients owed their high day-60 TCRbeta diversity to surviving recipient T cells and thymic progenitors.

Unique molecular identifiers featured in how the TCRbeta library was prepared. Via MiXCR, TCRdb re-called the PCR reads, giving one row per CDR3 protein. The sample has about 70,000 distinct CDR3 sequences, about a tenth seen once. At least ten counts were recorded for this clonotype. Antigen unknown. Trimming took 2 bases from V and 0 from J, leaving 11 bases between them. This CDR3 has 15 residues. CDR1 and CDR2 from the germline V gene are DFQATT and SNEGSKA (reference sequence). V and J are TRBV20-1 and TRBJ2-4; tentative D call: TRBD1 (5 bases). This TCR was sampled from a boy between 5 and 17 years old with acute myeloid leukemia, due to receive a stem cell transplant. The source material was PBMCs, sampled before TCRalphabeta/CD19-depleted stem cell transplant. The CDR3 DNA sequence: TGCAGTGCTAGACCCCGACAGTTAGCCAAAAACATTCAGTACTTC. The encoded protein is CSARPRQLAKNIQYF.